These T cell receptor beta chains were read from a single sample in a study of cytomegalovirus exposure and HLA in healthy donors. The table came from immunoSEQ multiplex PCR; TCRdb's copy has only in-frame clones and leaves some out. With 150,000 to 250,000 clones in the sample, the ten largest clones hold 0.74%. The material sequenced was PBMCs. These receptor sequences come from a boy aged 5-17 years in good health and CMV-seronegative. Both conserved end residues are part of each CDR3. D genes are given only for firm matches.

>TRBJ2-2|TRBD2|TRBV27
TGTGCCAGCAGTCAGCTCGCGGGGGGGCTCGCCGGGGAGCTGTTTTTT
CASSQLAGGLAGELFF
>TRBJ1-2|NA|TRBV5-6
TGTGCCAGCAGCCCCTTTCCGGGACACCAACTTGGCTACACCTTC
CASSPFPGHQLGYTF
>TRBJ1-2|NA|TRBV4-1
TGCGCCAGCAGCCAAGGGAGGGGGGGCAATGGCTACACCTTC
CASSQGRGGNGYTF
>TRBJ1-5|TRBD1|TRBV6-5
TGTGCCAGCAGTCGTGGGACAGCCGGCAATCAGCCCCAGCATTTT
CASSRGTAGNQPQHF
>TRBJ1-2|TRBD1|TRBV5-1
TGCGCCAGCAGCTTGGCGGGACAGGATTACCTATATGGCTACACCTTC
CASSLAGQDYLYGYTF
>TRBJ1-4|NA|TRBV10-3
TGTGCCATCAGTGACTCCGGGACACCTGAAAAACTGTTTTTT
CAISDSGTPEKLFF
>TRBJ2-5|TRBD2|TRBV5-4
TGTGCCAGCAGCTTGTTTGCGGGGGGGCGGGAGACCCAGTACTTC
CASSLFAGGRETQYF
>TRBJ1-2|NA|TRBV7-9
TGTGCCAGCAGCACCGGGTATGGCTACACCTTC
CASSTGYGYTF
>TRBJ1-1|NA|TRBV29-1
TGCAGCGTTGCGAGAAGCCAAAACACTGAAGCTTTCTTT
CSVARSQNTEAFF
>TRBJ2-1|TRBD2|TRBV7-3
TGTGCCAGCAGCCTAAACACCGGGACTAGTGGCTACAATGAGCAGTTCTTC
CASSLNTGTSGYNEQFF
>TRBJ2-3|TRBD1|TRBV7-9
TGTGCCAGCAGCCCAGGGGGCGCGGATACGCAGTATTTT
CASSPGGADTQYF
>TRBJ1-2|NA|TRBV28
TGTGCCAGCACCGACAACAGAAACTATGGCTACACCTTC
CASTDNRNYGYTF
>TRBJ1-6|TRBD1|TRBV4-1
TGCGCCAGCAGCCAAGAAGGACAGGGTGTCTCACCCCTCCACTTT
CASSQEGQGVSPLHF
>TRBJ2-5|TRBD1|TRBV2
TGTGCCAGCAGCTTCGGACAGGCAAGGGAGACCCAGTACTTC
CASSFGQARETQYF
>TRBJ2-1|TRBD1|TRBV5-1
TGCGCCAGCAGCTCAGGGACAGGGGTGAGGAATGAGCAGTTCTTC
CASSSGTGVRNEQFF
>TRBJ1-5|NA|TRBV6-5
TGTGCCAGCAGTGAAAGCCCCTCTCGGCAGCCCCAGCATTTT
CASSESPSRQPQHF
>TRBJ2-1|TRBD2|TRBV19
TGTGCCAGTAGTATAGACCACGGGCTAGCGGGGGGGAATGAGCAGTTCTTC
CASSIDHGLAGGNEQFF
>TRBJ2-2|TRBD1|TRBV11-2
TGTGCCAGCAGCTTAGAGGGCAGGGGGTTAAGCGGGGAGCTGTTTTTT
CASSLEGRGLSGELFF
>TRBJ1-2|NA|TRBV7-9
TGTGCCAGCAGCCCCCCTCCAGGGTACGGCTACACCTTC
CASSPPPGYGYTF
>TRBJ2-3|TRBD2|TRBV5-6
TGTGCCAGCAGCTTGGCACGGGAGGGCACAGATACGCAGTATTTT
CASSLAREGTDTQYF
>TRBJ1-5|TRBD1|TRBV13
TGTGCCAGCAGCTTAGGCCGAACAGGGGGAAGCCAGCCCCAGCATTTT
CASSLGRTGGSQPQHF
>TRBJ2-3|NA|TRBV27
TGTGCCAGCAGTTTATTAGCGGGCACAGATACGCAGTATTTT
CASSLLAGTDTQYF
>TRBJ1-2|NA|TRBV2
TGTGCCAGCAGTGAAGTCAGGGAGGGGCATGGCTACACCTTC
CASSEVREGHGYTF
>TRBJ1-1|NA|TRBV19
TGTGCCAGTAGTATAGTTAGCATACCTAACACTGAAGCTTTTTTT
CASSIVSIPNTEAFF
>TRBJ2-5|TRBD2|TRBV7-9
TGTGCCAGCAGCCCCAGGACTAGCGGGGATCAAGAGACCCAGTACTTC
CASSPRTSGDQETQYF
>TRBJ1-2|TRBD1|TRBV7-8
TGTGCCAGCAGCTTGCTGACAGGGGCTAACTATGGCTACACCTTC
CASSLLTGANYGYTF
>TRBJ2-3|NA|TRBV19
TGTGCCAGTAGTATGACCCGACAGACAACAGATACGCAGTATTTT
CASSMTRQTTDTQYF
>TRBJ1-5|NA|TRBV28
TGTGCCGCGCGCAGGGCGGGCAATCAGCCCCAGCATTTT
CAARRAGNQPQHF
>TRBJ1-4|NA|TRBV7-9
TGTGCCAGCAGCCGTATACAGGAAAATGAAAAACTGTTTTTT
CASSRIQENEKLFF
>TRBJ2-5|NA|TRBV4-1
TGCGCCAGCAGCCTTACTAGAGAAGAGACCCAGTACTTC
CASSLTREETQYF
>TRBJ2-1|TRBD1|TRBV14
TGTGCCAGCAGCACCCTTGACAGGGGCCTGAGAGATGAGCAGTTCTTC
CASSTLDRGLRDEQFF
>TRBJ1-6|NA|TRBV28
TGTGCCAGCAGTCCCCTCCGGGTGGCTGGGGCTTCACCCCTCCACTTT
CASSPLRVAGASPLHF
>TRBJ1-5|NA|TRBV27
TGTGCCAGCAGCCTACTAGCCGGCCAGCCCCAGCATTTT
CASSLLAGQPQHF
>TRBJ2-5|TRBD2|TRBV6-5
TGTGCCAGCAGTCCTCTAGCGGGGCGCCAAGAGACCCAGTACTTC
CASSPLAGRQETQYF
>TRBJ1-6|TRBD1|TRBV14
TGTGCCAGCAGGACTACAGGGGGGGGAACGAATTCACCCCTCCACTTT
CASRTTGGGTNSPLHF
>TRBJ2-1|NA|TRBV30
TGTGCCTGGAATCCAGGCAACGACAATGAGCAGTTCTTC
CAWNPGNDNEQFF
>TRBJ2-2|TRBD2|TRBV7-2
TGTGCCAGCAGCTTAGTCCTGTCTAGCGGGGGTGGCGGGGAGCTGTTTTTT
CASSLVLSSGGGGELFF
>TRBJ1-1|NA|TRBV11-2
TGTGCCAGCAGCCTAGACTCCCGCGCCGCTGGAGCTTTCTTT
CASSLDSRAAGAFF